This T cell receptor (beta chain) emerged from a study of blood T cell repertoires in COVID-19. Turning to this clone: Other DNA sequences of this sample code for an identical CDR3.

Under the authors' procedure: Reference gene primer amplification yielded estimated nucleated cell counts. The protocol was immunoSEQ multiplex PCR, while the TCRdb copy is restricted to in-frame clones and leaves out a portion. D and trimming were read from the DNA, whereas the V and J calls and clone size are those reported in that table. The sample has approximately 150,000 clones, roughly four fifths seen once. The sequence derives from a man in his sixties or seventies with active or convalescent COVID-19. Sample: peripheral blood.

The CDR3 sequence is CASSRSNYGYTF. CDR3 coding DNA: TGTGCCAGCAGTAGGAGTAACTATGGCTACACCTTC. The gene calls are TRBV12-3 or TRBV12-4 and TRBJ1-2; D is unclear. Trimming removed 5 bases at V and 1 base at J, with 5 bases between. The CDR3 extends over 12 amino acids.